This record looks at one T cell receptor beta chain sequence and its context. Its antigen is not identified. Each PCR reaction had synthetic TCR analog templates spiked into it. Profiled with immunoSEQ multiplex PCR; TCRdb holds only in-frame clones, not every one. The sample consists of about 100,000 clones, approximately 85% of them appearing once. The entry originates in a study of PD-L1 blockade in urothelial cancer. Study-level background: Treatment start was followed by blood analysis at 3 weeks (second dose) and again at 6 weeks.

The V gene lost 1 base and the J gene lost 4 bases, with 13 bases spanning the gap. The CDR3 length is 15 residues. Germline V CDR1 and CDR2: LGHNA, YNFKEQ. General observations from the study: In blood sampled pretreatment, TCR clonality below the median predicted better survival.

This chain uses TRBV4-2 with TRBJ1-2; no clear D. This material consisted of PBMCs, taken around atezolizumab (anti-PD-L1) treatment. The TCR comes from a middle-aged man with urothelial cancer. CDR3 sequence: CASSQAEIQAYGYTF. The CDR3 coding sequence is TGTGCCAGCAGCCAAGCCGAAATTCAGGCCTATGGCTACACCTTC.